The present entry profiles one TCR beta chain with its context. Authors' processing steps: Counts of nucleated cells, estimated from reference gene primer amplification, were obtained. Sequencing was performed with immunoSEQ multiplex PCR; in TCRdb, only in-frame clones are kept and a portion is missing. The DNA was the basis for D and trimming; V, J and clone size are from that table. The data hold 60,000 or so clones, with approximately 90% observed a single time. This sample is part of a study of blood T cell repertoires in COVID-19. Across the study: Samples taken during acute and convalescent COVID-19 were collected in the United States, Italy and Spain. The analysed material was cDNA or gDNA that came from T cells, B-cell-depleted T cells, or PBMCs.

The clonotype was recovered from a woman in her seventies with active COVID-19. The sequenced material came from peripheral blood.

CDR3 coding DNA: TGCAGCGTTCATACAGAATTCTATGGCTACACCTTC. Amino acids: CSVHTEFYGYTF. The chain uses TRBV29-1 and TRBJ1-2, with D unclear. The CDR3 loop spans 12 amino acids. With 5 bases removed from V and 4 bases from J, the gap between germline ends came to 11 bases. Germline loops: CDR1 SQVTM, CDR2 ANQGSEA.